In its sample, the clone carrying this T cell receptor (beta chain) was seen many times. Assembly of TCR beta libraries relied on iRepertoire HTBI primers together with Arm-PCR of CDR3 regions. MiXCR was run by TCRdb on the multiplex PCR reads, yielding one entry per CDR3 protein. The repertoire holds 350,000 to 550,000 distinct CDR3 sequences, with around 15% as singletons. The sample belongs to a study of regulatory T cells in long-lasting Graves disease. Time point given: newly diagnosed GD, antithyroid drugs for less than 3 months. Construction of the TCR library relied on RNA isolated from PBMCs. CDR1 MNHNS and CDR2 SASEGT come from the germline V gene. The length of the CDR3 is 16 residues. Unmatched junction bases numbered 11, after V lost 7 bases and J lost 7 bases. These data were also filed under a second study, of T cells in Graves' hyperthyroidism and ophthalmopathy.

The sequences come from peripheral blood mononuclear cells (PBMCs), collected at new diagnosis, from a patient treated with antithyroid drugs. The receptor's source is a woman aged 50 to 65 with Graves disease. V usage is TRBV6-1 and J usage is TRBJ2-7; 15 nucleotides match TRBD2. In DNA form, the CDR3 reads TGTGCCAGCACAGATAGGACTAGCGGGAGGGCCGGAGAGCAGTACTTC. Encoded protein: CASTDRTSGRAGEQYF.